Below are 8 T cell receptor beta chains sequenced from a single sample in a study of blood T cell repertoires in COVID-19. Repertoires were generated with immunoSEQ multiplex PCR, while TCRdb's copy carries only in-frame clones and drops some. The sample contains approximately 300,000 clones, about 88% of which appear only once. Source material: peripheral blood. Receptors originate from a young woman with COVID-19, enrolled during active disease.

This clone has more than one count but fewer than ten. This chain uses TRBV6-5 with TRBJ1-1; possible D gene TRBD1, 6 bases. This CDR3 has 14 residues. CDR1 and CDR2 (germline): MNHEY, SVGAGI. V gave up 6 bases and J gave up 0 bases, with 11 bases separating them. CDR3 residues: CASSSGGMNTEAFF. The CDR3 DNA reads TGTGCCAGCAGCTCGGGGGGCATGAACACTGAAGCTTTCTTT.

This chain links TRBV7-9 with TRBJ1-5; TRBD1 matches 11 bases. CDR3 size: 16 residues. Trimming took 5 bases from V and 6 from J; bases not matched to a gene: 9. The V gene's germline CDR1 is SEHNR and CDR2 FQNEAQ (reference sequence). The chain's CDR3 is CASSQGGTGGIQPQHF. The CDR3 nucleotides read TGTGCCAGCAGCCAAGGCGGGACAGGGGGGATTCAGCCCCAGCATTTT.

V and J are TRBV28 and TRBJ1-1; 8 nucleotides line up with TRBD1. The CDR3 is 17 residues long. The germline CDR1 and CDR2 sequences are MDHEN and SYDVKM. The J segment lost 4 bases and the V segment lost 5 bases, leaving 15 bases of the junction unmatched. Here the CDR3 reads CASSPTGGLGWSTEAFF. Here the CDR3 DNA reads TGTGCCAGCAGTCCCACAGGGGGGCTGGGATGGTCCACTGAAGCTTTCTTT.

The chain uses TRBV6-5 and TRBJ2-3, with D maybe TRBD2 (5 bases). Germline-derived CDR1 and CDR2 are MNHEY and SVGAGI. The V and J ends lost 7 bases and 4 bases respectively, with 18 bases between them. The CDR3 length is 15 residues. CDR3 DNA sequence: TGTGCCAGCAAGGGAGACCGCATGGGGTCAGATACGCAGTATTTT. This sequence encodes CASKGDRMGSDTQYF.

This chain links TRBV3-1 (or the pseudogene TRBV3-2) with TRBJ2-7; TRBD2 matches at 8 bases. The ends lost 5 bases at V and 5 bases at J; junction bases unmatched: 8. The CDR3 is 14 residues long. CDR1 and CDR2 from the germline V gene are LGHDT and YNNKEL (reference sequence). The CDR3 protein is CASSSSGSPHEQYF. DNA for the CDR3: TGTGCCAGCAGCTCGAGCGGGAGCCCCCACGAGCAGTACTTC.

The CDR3 is CASNLPGTGSAEQYF. The CDR3 coding sequence is TGTGCCAGCAACCTACCCGGGACTGGTTCAGCCGAGCAGTACTTC. The genes are TRBV11-2 and TRBJ2-7; a weak D match, TRBD2 (6 bases). V shed 7 bases and J shed 6 bases, with 22 bases lying between them. In germline, CDR1 is SGHAT, CDR2 FQNNGV. CDR3 length: 15 amino acids.

This chain uses TRBV3-1 (or the pseudogene TRBV3-2) with TRBJ1-2; D remains ambiguous. The V end was cut by 1 base, the J end by 8 bases, with 11 bases between. The CDR3 runs to 13 residues. The germline V gene encodes CDR1 LGHDT and CDR2 YNNKEL (reference sequence). For the CDR3, the DNA is TGTGCCAGCAGCCAAGGGAGGACTCGAGGCTACACCTTC. This translates into CASSQGRTRGYTF.

V gene TRBV6-2 or TRBV6-3 combines with J gene TRBJ1-1; TRBD1 might be the D (5 bases). The germline gives CDR1 MNHEY, CDR2 SVGEGT. Trimming left V 6 bases short and J 4 bases short, with 15 bases between. There are 14 residues in the CDR3. The CDR3 DNA follows: TGTGCCAGCAGCACGGGGGGGGGAGGCACTGAAGCTTTCTTT. Encoded protein: CASSTGGGGTEAFF.